One and the same sample provided the 14 T cell receptor beta chains below, sequenced in a study of radiation and T cells in renal cell carcinoma. Time point: blood 4 weeks post-SBRT, at nephrectomy. The treatment is: 15 Gy SBRT to primary tumor, nephrectomy 4 weeks later. The table came from immunoSEQ multiplex PCR; TCRdb's copy has only in-frame clones and leaves some out. The top ten hold about 2.5% of the sample, which has about 77,000 clones, around 78% seen once. The specimen was blood, collected from a patient whose treatment included radiotherapy and nephrectomy. These receptors originate from a woman aged 55-69 years with renal cell carcinoma.

The chain couples TRBV27 to TRBJ1-1; 9 bases are shared with TRBD1. Unmatched junction bases numbered 8, after V lost 8 bases and J lost 1 base. Germline CDR1 and CDR2: MNHEY and SMNVEV (reference sequence). The CDR3 has 15 residues. The CDR3 sequence is CASHDRGTPNTEAFF. CDR3 nucleotides: TGTGCCAGCCATGACAGGGGGACCCCGAACACTGAAGCTTTCTTT.

This rearrangement joins TRBV7-3 to TRBJ2-1, with TRBD2 identical over 8 bases. Trimming took 3 bases from V and 6 from J; bases not matched to a gene: 4. The germline V gene encodes CDR1 SGHTA and CDR2 FQGTGA. The CDR3 loop spans 14 amino acids. This CDR3 reads CASSLVSGGNEQFF. The CDR3 nucleotides are TGTGCCAGCAGCTTGGTGAGCGGGGGCAATGAGCAGTTCTTC.

CDR3 sequence reads: CASSPTPGQAFTSTDTQYF. Written as DNA, the CDR3 is TGTGCCAGCAGCCCTACTCCGGGACAGGCATTTACTAGCACAGATACGCAGTATTTT. The V and J genes are TRBV7-9 and TRBJ2-3; 8 bases fit TRBD1. The CDR3 length is 19 residues. Germline V lookup: CDR1 SEHNR, CDR2 FQNEAQ (reference sequence). The trim removed 5 bases at V and 0 bases at J, leaving 16 bases unmatched. Variable domain in full (rest from reference TRBV7-9 and TRBJ2-3): DTGVSQNPRHKITKRGQNVTFRCDPISEHNRLYWYRQTLGQGPEFLTYFQNEAQLEKSRLLSDRFSAERPKGSFSTLEIQRTEQGDSAMYLCASSPTPGQAFTSTDTQYFGPGTRLTVL.

This chain connects TRBV6-4 to TRBJ1-1; maybe TRBD1 (6 bases). Germline CDR1 is MRHNA and CDR2 is SNTAGT. The germline V and J ends were trimmed by 6 bases and 1 base, with 9 bases remaining between them. This CDR3 has 13 residues. The CDR3 bases are TGTGCCAGCAGGACACAGGGGAACACTGAAGCTTTCTTT. This encodes CASRTQGNTEAFF.

The V and J genes are TRBV28 and TRBJ2-7; possibly TRBD2 for D (6 bases). Trimming removed 11 bases from V and 0 bases from J, with 17 bases in between. The CDR3 runs to 14 residues. The germline V gene encodes CDR1 MDHEN and CDR2 SYDVKM. CDR3 nucleotides: TGTGCCGGTTCGGGCGTCGGGAGCTCCTACGAGCAGTACTTC. The encoded protein is CAGSGVGSSYEQYF.

Points on this clone: Compared with germline, one end of the junction differs, possibly owing to a read error. The rearrangement links TRBV27 to TRBJ2-7; TRBD1 matches 10 bases. The CDR3 is 15 residues long. CDR1 and CDR2 from the germline V gene are MNHEY and SMNVEV (reference sequence). CDR3 residues: CVSSFSGDRGYEQYF. For the CDR3, the DNA is TGTGTCAGCAGTTTTTCAGGGGACAGGGGCTACGAGCAGTACTTC.

The chain links TRBV19 to TRBJ2-1, with 8 bases lining up with TRBD2. Germline CDR1 LNHDA, CDR2 SQIVND (reference sequence). This CDR3 spans 19 amino acids. The trim removed 5 bases at V and 2 bases at J, leaving 17 bases unmatched. CDR3 amino acids: CASSPRGTSGDEAYNEQFF. Written as DNA, the CDR3 is TGTGCCAGTAGTCCCCGAGGAACTAGCGGAGATGAAGCCTACAATGAGCAGTTCTTC. Complete variable domain (other parts from reference TRBV19 and TRBJ2-1): DGGITQSPKYLFRKEGQNVTLSCEQNLNHDAMYWYRQDPGQGLRLIYYSQIVNDFQKGDIAEGYSVSREKKESFPLTVTSAQKNPTAFYLCASSPRGTSGDEAYNEQFFGPGTRLTVL.

The rearrangement links TRBV7-6 to TRBJ2-7; 8 nucleotides agree with TRBD1. V trimming: 5 bases; J trimming: 6 bases; junction bases outside the gene matches: 12. The CDR3 is 15 residues long. From germline, CDR1 is SGHVS and CDR2 FNYEAQ. The CDR3 protein is CASSPGQALGGEQYF. The CDR3 nucleotides read TGTGCCAGCAGCCCGGGACAGGCCTTAGGTGGCGAGCAGTACTTC. Variable domain in full (rest from reference TRBV7-6 and TRBJ2-7): GAGVSQSPRYKVTKRGQDVALRCDPISGHVSLYWYRQALGQGPEFLTYFNYEAQQDKSGLPNDRFSAERPEGSISTLTIQRTEQRDSAMYRCASSPGQALGGEQYFGPGTRLTVT.

The chain carries TRBV29-1 and TRBJ2-7, with 10 bases lining up with TRBD1. Losses at the gene ends were 5 bases for V and 3 bases for J; bases not matched to a gene: 4. This CDR3 contains 13 residues. Germline V gives CDR1 SQVTM, CDR2 ANQGSEA. The CDR3 protein is CSVRQGANYEQYF. The CDR3 nucleotides read TGCAGCGTTCGACAGGGGGCGAACTACGAGCAGTACTTC.

V and J are TRBV10-2 and TRBJ2-3, with D perhaps TRBD1 (5 bases). Trimming pared 5 bases from V and 5 bases from J, leaving 5 bases between. CDR3 length: 11 residues. Germline CDR1 and CDR2: WSHSY and SAAADI. Here the CDR3 DNA reads TGCGCCAGCAGTCAGGGAGATACGCAGTATTTT. Residues: CASSQGDTQYF.

The genes are TRBV19 and TRBJ1-2, with D possibly being TRBD1 (5 bases). There are 15 residues in the CDR3. The V gene lost 6 bases and the J gene lost 6 bases, with 20 bases spanning the gap. Germline assignment: CDR1 LNHDA and CDR2 SQIVND (reference sequence). CDR3 amino acids: CASRRRDSKGHGYTF. Written as DNA, the CDR3 is TGTGCCAGTAGACGCCGGGACTCAAAAGGCCATGGCTACACCTTC.

This rearrangement joins TRBV6-1 to TRBJ2-7; 8 bases align to TRBD1. CDR3 size: 15 residues. Germline V gene lookup returns CDR1 MNHNS and CDR2 SASEGT. After removal of 2 bases from V and 3 bases from J, the junction contained 6 bases not matched to a gene. CDR3 sequence: CASSERADRVYEQYF. The CDR3 nucleotides read TGTGCCAGCAGTGAACGAGCGGACAGGGTCTACGAGCAGTACTTC.

The chain's CDR3 is CASSDLDRGYGYTF. CDR3 DNA: TGTGCCAGCAGTGATCTGGACAGGGGGTATGGCTACACCTTC. The genes are TRBV25-1 and TRBJ1-2; TRBD1 matches at 10 bases. The V gene's germline CDR1 is MGHDK and CDR2 SYGVNS. The CDR3 consists of 14 residues. With 3 bases clipped from V and 5 bases from J, the junction kept 3 bases outside the gene matches.

The CDR3 loop is CASSAGEAEAFF. The CDR3 DNA reads TGCGCCAGCAGCGCGGGGGAAGCTGAAGCTTTCTTT. The V call is TRBV10-2, the J call TRBJ1-1; a possible D gene is TRBD1 (5 bases). Germline-derived CDR1 and CDR2 are WSHSY and SAAADI. The CDR3 runs 12 residues. With 6 bases removed from V and 6 bases from J, the gap between germline ends came to 11 bases.